This T cell receptor beta chain was recorded in a study of T cells after yellow fever vaccination. Whole-study results and caveats: Most clones from primary vaccination were detected again post-booster (just over 95% CD4, roughly 91% CD8). The CD4 compartment and the CD8 compartment contained a small share of clonotypes in common. Contaminating bulk clonotypes could be abundant in FACS-sorted repertoires.

The CDR3 runs to 14 residues. CDR1 and CDR2 from the germline V gene are SGHVS and FNYEAQ. Trimming stripped 4 bases from V and 4 bases from J, with 13 bases between. One entry per CDR3 protein, called by TCRdb with MiXCR from the 5' RACE reads. Among 120,000 or so distinct CDR3 sequences, 8.9% were seen once, and the ten largest hold 40%. This clonotype was observed a handful of times. Its antigen is unknown. The source of this sequence is a man between 18 and 29 years old who received the YFV17D yellow fever vaccine. The input for sequencing was CD8+ T cells sorted from PBMCs, taken on the day of the yellow fever booster vaccination. V is TRBV7-6 and J is TRBJ1-1, with D uncertain. The CDR3 bases are TGTGCCAGCAGCTCACCAGGCGGAAGCACTGAAGCTTTCTTT. It encodes CASSSPGGSTEAFF.